The present entry profiles one TCR beta chain with its context. The sample holds no much larger clone one base away, and base qualities are not on file. These data belong to a study of graft-versus-host responses after intestinal transplantation (dated by TCRdb to 2020 to 2023). Background on the whole study: Multivisceral, liver-intestinal, or isolated intestinal transplants were received by the recipients. Samples from a few later patients were sequenced in-house on an Illumina MiSeq with MiXCR processing rather than by the commercial service. Alloreactive clones were identified by sequencing pre-transplant mixed lymphocyte reaction products and comparing these products with unstimulated pre-transplant donor and recipient T cells. Bulk TCR-beta CDR3 sequencing was used to track graft-versus-host and host-versus-graft alloreactive T cell clones in the graft, circulation and bone marrow after intestinal transplantation. All recipients received anti-thymocyte globulin induction followed by maintenance tacrolimus and steroids for about three years. A peak of at least 4% donor T cells among recipient peripheral blood mononuclear cells was the definition used for donor T cell macrochimerism. The cohort enrolled about two dozen intestinal transplant recipients, one of whom was a retransplant, and a few patients without pretransplant specimens were excluded. Results the study describes overall, beyond this receptor: GvH clones were detected in recipient bone marrow, and some of these GvH clones were observed earlier in ileal mucosa or blood, consistent with an intestinal mucosal origin. Peak levels of circulating GvH clones were associated with declines in HvG clones early after transplant. Patients with donor T cell macrochimerism had high GvH to HvG T cell clonal ratios in their allografts. The relatively low number and heterogeneity of intestinal transplant patients limited the conclusions.

Sample time point, as interpreted from the label and publication: cells obtained before transplantation from donor or recipient. In mixed lymphocyte reactions, about 200,000 CFSE-labeled pre-transplant responders were plated with about 200,000 irradiated violet-dye-labeled stimulators and cultured for five to seven days. After the mixed lymphocyte reaction, proliferating CD3+CD4+CFSE-low and CD3+CD8+CFSE-low responder cells were FACS-sorted on a BD Influx sorter. Library construction relied on the immunoSEQ multiplex PCR assay. In most patients, genomic DNA was isolated using the Qiagen DNeasy Blood and Tissue Kit and sent frozen to Adaptive Biotechnologies for TCR sequencing. For most patients, genomic DNA was subjected to high-throughput TCR-beta CDR3 sequencing by Adaptive Biotechnologies. The paper's processing steps were these. Adaptive's ImmunoSEQ software supplied the TCR sequencing data for more than 15 patients, while MiXCR and VDJtools were used to process three other patients. To correct CD4 versus CD8 sorting errors, any sequence found in both subsets at a frequency ratio below 5:1 was removed. CDR3 nucleotide sequences shared by donor and recipient were removed because the origin of these sequences could not be assigned. To count as alloreactive, a clone needed at least 2-fold expansion over unstimulated cells and a minimum CFSE-low frequency of 0.002% (template counts) or 0.001% (read counts). Clones were considered mappable if detected in sequenced pre-transplant spleen, lymph node, or MLR CFSE-low populations of the donor or recipient. The cumulative frequency of alloreactive clones was calculated as a percentage of all sequences, weighted by copy number. Not all clones reach the TCRdb copy of this immuneACCESS table, which keeps in-frame sequences only. Checked studies attribute under half of the gap to unresolved V genes and leave the rest unexplained. The V and J calls and the clone size are those of that table, but D and trimming were determined from the DNA. For this sample the table gives under 9,500 clones, of which more than 30% were detected only once. The ten largest clonotypes hold roughly 3.5% of the sample.

Inclusive of the bounding cysteine and phenylalanine, the CDR3 is 14 residues long. Only the CDR3 portion is preserved as DNA: 42 bases, with reading frame beginning at the first base. V sheds 5 bases and J sheds 8 bases, leaving 16 bases between their ends. Based on the germline V gene (reference sequence), the CDR1 and CDR2 sequences are SEHNR and FQNEAQ. This TCR came from a human patient who was an organ donor for intestinal transplantation. Recombination joined TRBV7-9 with TRBJ2-1; perhaps TRBD1 is the D gene, with 6 bases matching. The sample in question was alloreactive CD8+ T cells from a mixed lymphocyte reaction culture, obtained before transplantation. The cell subset or site label of this sample denotes: CFSE-low proliferating T cells sorted from roughly 6-day pre-transplant mixed lymphocyte reaction (GvH or HvG direction). The sequence in DNA is TGTGCCAGCAGCCCGAGGCCGACAGGCCATGAGCAGTTCTTC. This is translated as CASSPRPTGHEQFF.